This entry lists 19 T cell receptor beta chains sequenced from one sample in a study of cytomegalovirus exposure and HLA in healthy donors. The PCR made use of 60 Vbeta and 13 Jbeta primers. Measured with immunoSEQ multiplex PCR; TCRdb has only the in-frame clones, and not every one. The sample has roughly 200,000 clones, around three quarters seen once. The sample was PBMCs. Every receptor here comes from a boy younger than 18 in good health and CMV-seronegative.

V gene TRBV4-1 combines with J gene TRBJ2-5; TRBD1 agrees at 9 bases. This CDR3 spans 15 amino acids. Unmatched junction bases numbered 7, after V lost 4 bases and J lost 4 bases. The germline V gene has CDR1 MGHRA and CDR2 YSYEKL. The CDR3 is CASSLGGTGRETQYF. The DNA of the CDR3 is TGCGCCAGCAGCCTCGGAGGGACAGGGAGAGAGACCCAGTACTTC.

The gene calls are TRBV6-1 and TRBJ1-2, with D tentatively TRBD1 (5 bases). The CDR3 extends over 15 amino acids. In germline, CDR1 is MNHNS, CDR2 SASEGT. The ends were cut back, 2 bases at V and 5 bases at J, with 15 bases in the middle. The CDR3 region has the DNA TGTGCCAGCAGTGAATTGAGGCAGGGCTCTTATGGCTACACCTTC. This encodes CASSELRQGSYGYTF.

V gene TRBV5-4 combines with J gene TRBJ1-6, with 8 bases fitting TRBD1. The ends lost 1 base at V and 7 bases at J; junction bases unmatched: 4. Germline V lookup: CDR1 SGHNT, CDR2 YYREEE (reference sequence). This CDR3 region has 15 residues. The CDR3 sequence is CASSLKTGENSPLHF. DNA for the CDR3: TGTGCCAGCAGCTTGAAGACAGGGGAGAATTCACCCCTCCACTTT.

The V and J genes are TRBV6-8 and TRBJ2-5; 9 nucleotides agree with TRBD2. The J call may be in error: the DNA end matches TRBJ2-7 better. CDR1 MNHGY and CDR2 SAAAGT come from the germline V gene. CDR3 size: 16 residues. The CDR3 here is CASSPGVAGVRDEQYF. The CDR3 DNA follows: TGTGCCAGCAGTCCAGGAGTAGCGGGGGTCCGGGACGAGCAGTACTTC.

The chain employs TRBV7-3 and TRBJ2-2, with TRBD1 matching over 7 bases. The germline V gene encodes CDR1 SGHTA and CDR2 FQGTGA. This CDR3 spans 16 amino acids. V was pared by 5 bases and J by 4 bases, with 10 bases of the junction left unmatched. For the CDR3, the DNA is TGTGCCAGCAGCCCCGGGAAGGGGGCGGGCACCGGGGAGCTGTTTTTT. Protein: CASSPGKGAGTGELFF.

The rearrangement uses TRBV4-1 and TRBJ1-6, with 9 bases fitting TRBD1. V lost 1 base to trimming and J lost 5 bases; unmatched junction nucleotides: 0. Germline V CDR1 and CDR2: MGHRA, YSYEKL. The CDR3 is 15 amino acids. CDR3 loop: CASSQGQGDNSPLHF. The CDR3 nucleotides are TGCGCCAGCAGCCAAGGACAGGGGGATAATTCACCCCTCCACTTT.

In the case of this clone: The junction shows a germline mismatch at one end, possibly a read error. The chain recombines TRBV2 with TRBJ2-5; 7 positions match TRBD2. The CDR3 is 13 residues long. The germline gives CDR1 SNHLY, CDR2 FYNNEI. This CDR3 is CASSGDYQETRYF. The DNA for the CDR3 is TGTGCCAGCAGTGGGGACTACCAAGAGACCCGGTACTTC.

The rearrangement uses TRBV6-4 and TRBJ1-1; D is perhaps TRBD1 (6 bases). The germline CDR1 and CDR2 sequences are MRHNA and SNTAGT. V shed 5 bases and J shed 2 bases, with 12 bases lying between them. The CDR3 extends over 14 amino acids. CDR3 region: CASSLQGTNTEAFF. The CDR3 DNA is TGTGCCAGCAGTTTACAGGGAACCAACACTGAAGCTTTCTTT.

The chain uses TRBV7-9 and TRBJ1-2, with 8 bases lining up with TRBD1. The CDR3 covers 15 residues. Germline V gene data show CDR1 as SEHNR and CDR2 as FQNEAQ (reference sequence). Losses at the gene ends were 2 bases for V and 7 bases for J; bases not matched to a gene: 9. CDR3 residues: CASSLTRTGTFGYTF. CDR3 nucleotide sequence: TGTGCCAGCAGCTTAACCCGGACAGGGACGTTTGGCTACACCTTC.

This sequence joins TRBV4-1 and TRBJ1-5; no clear D. With 1 base removed from V and 5 bases from J, the gap between germline ends came to 6 bases. The CDR3 totals 13 residues. CDR1 is MGHRA and CDR2 is YSYEKL in the germline V gene. CDR3 coding DNA: TGCGCCAGCAGCCAAGGAGTATATCAGCCCCAGCATTTT. This encodes CASSQGVYQPQHF.

This chain links TRBV7-9 with TRBJ1-5; D is ambiguous. V lost 1 base, J lost 2 bases, and 6 bases lay in between. Looked up from germline, CDR1 is SEHNR and CDR2 is FQNEAQ (reference sequence). CDR3 size: 14 residues. DNA for the CDR3: TGTGCCAGCAGCTTAGGTTCGGGCAATCAGCCCCAGCATTTT. Residues: CASSLGSGNQPQHF.

This clone was found once. The genes are TRBV7-2 and TRBJ2-3; 10 bases are a match to TRBD2. The germline CDR1 and CDR2 sequences are SGHTA and FQGNSA. The CDR3 is made up of 15 amino acids. The V and J ends lost 3 bases and 2 bases, in that order; junction bases with no gene match: 2. CDR3 sequence (DNA): TGTGCCAGCAGCTTTGGACTAGCGGCCACAGATACGCAGTATTTT. Translated: CASSFGLAATDTQYF.

The J gene is TRBJ2-4, the V gene TRBV2, with D uncertain. The CDR3 is 14 amino acids. The germline CDR1 and CDR2 sequences are SNHLY and FYNNEI. V was clipped by 4 bases and J by 0 bases, with 7 bases between them. The CDR3 here is CASSVQVAKNIQYF. CDR3 nucleotide sequence: TGTGCCAGCAGTGTCCAGGTAGCCAAAAACATTCAGTACTTC. Using reference TRBV2 and TRBJ2-4 for the parts outside the CDR3, the full variable domain is EPEVTQTPSHQVTQMGQEVILRCVPISNHLYFYWYRQILGQKVEFLVSFYNNEISEKSEIFDDQFSVERPDGSNFTLKIRSTKLEDSAMYFCASSVQVAKNIQYFGAGTRLSVL.

The V gene is TRBV2, the J gene TRBJ2-3; perhaps TRBD2 as D (6 bases). Germline CDR1 SNHLY, CDR2 FYNNEI. CDR3 length: 15 residues. V was pared by 4 bases and J by 1 base, with 12 bases between. CDR3 bases: TGTGCCAGCAGTGTGGGCTCGGGGGGCACAGATACGCAGTATTTT. Its protein product is CASSVGSGGTDTQYF.

A note on this clone: The junction departs from germline at one end; a sequencing error may be responsible. This CDR3 is also generated by other DNA sequences in the sample. This chain uses TRBV19 with TRBJ2-1, with D perhaps TRBD2 (6 bases). This CDR3 region has 13 residues. Germline values: CDR1 LNHDA, CDR2 SQIVND (reference sequence). Here the CDR3 reads CASQTRSDNEQFF. CDR3 DNA sequence: TGCGCCAGTCAGACTAGAAGTGACAATGAGCAGTTCTTC.

The chain links TRBV7-8 to TRBJ1-2; 11 bases line up with TRBD1. Germline V gene sequence: CDR1 SGHVS, CDR2 FQNEAQ. The CDR3 covers 16 residues. The J segment lost 7 bases and the V segment lost 3 bases, leaving 10 bases of the junction unmatched. CDR3 region: CASSFGQGASSAGYTF. CDR3 nucleotides: TGTGCCAGCAGCTTCGGACAGGGGGCGAGCTCGGCTGGCTACACCTTC.

The chain couples TRBV5-1 to TRBJ1-1; the match to TRBD1 covers 8 bases. The CDR3 totals 14 residues. Per the germline V gene, CDR1 is SGHRS and CDR2 is YFSETQ. The J segment lost 3 bases and the V segment lost 4 bases, leaving 5 bases of the junction unmatched. CDR3 in amino acids: CASSLGTGDTEAFF. The CDR3 DNA follows: TGCGCCAGCAGCCTCGGGACAGGAGACACTGAAGCTTTCTTT.

The rearrangement uses TRBV25-1 and TRBJ2-5, with 11 bases aligning to TRBD1. The DNA matches TRBJ2-7 better at its end, which makes the J call doubtful. This CDR3 contains 17 residues. Germline V gene lookup returns CDR1 MGHDK and CDR2 SYGVNS. CDR3 DNA sequence: TGTGCCAGCAGTGAACCCCTAGGGACAGGGGGATTCTACGAGCAGTACTTC. It is translated as CASSEPLGTGGFYEQYF.

The chain joins TRBV2 to TRBJ2-5; 12 nucleotides agree with TRBD1. This CDR3 comprises 15 residues. Per germline, CDR1 SNHLY and CDR2 FYNNEI. V was clipped by 8 bases and J by 11 bases; unmatched bases: 15. The CDR3 region has the DNA TGTGCCAGCCAGGATCCGGGACAGGGGGCGAAAGAGCAGTACTTC. Amino acid sequence: CASQDPGQGAKEQYF.